The 8 T cell receptor beta chains reported below all come from one sample, sequenced in a study of cytomegalovirus exposure and HLA in healthy donors. A multiplex PCR was run with 60 Vbeta primers and 13 Jbeta primers. Libraries were prepared by immunoSEQ multiplex PCR; TCRdb keeps only in-frame clonotypes and omits some of them. The table lists 150,000 to 200,000 clones, approximately 73% of them singletons. Source material: PBMCs. The receptors here all came from a man aged 50 to 59 in good health and CMV-seronegative.

This sequence joins TRBV7-8 and TRBJ2-7; 8 bases agree with TRBD2. Germline V lookup: CDR1 SGHVS, CDR2 FQNEAQ. This CDR3 spans 16 amino acids. Germline trimming cut 1 base from V and 0 bases from J; bases unmatched to any gene: 5. The CDR3 region is CASSLGAAGGSYEQYF. The DNA of the CDR3 is TGTGCCAGCAGCTTAGGAGCGGCGGGGGGCTCCTACGAGCAGTACTTC.

This clone was seen only a few times. At one end the junction does not follow the germline gene, possibly because of a read error. The J gene is TRBJ2-7, the V gene TRBV7-7; D is perhaps TRBD2 (6 bases). The CDR3 sequence is 14 residues long. Germline CDR1 and CDR2: SSHAT and FNYEAQ (reference sequence). The CDR3 spells CASSPSRGSIEQYF. The CDR3 bases are TGTGCTAGCAGCCCCTCCCGGGGGTCGATCGAGCAGTACTTC.

Points on this clone: At one of its ends the junction is not consistent with the germline gene, which may arise from a read error. The chain links TRBV7-7 to TRBJ2-1; 12 nucleotides match TRBD2. The CDR3 sequence is 16 residues long. The germline V gene has CDR1 SSHAT and CDR2 FNYEAQ (reference sequence). DNA of the CDR3: TGTGCTAGCAGCCCCTCCGGGACTAGCGGGTACAATGAGCAGTTCTTC. This sequence encodes CASSPSGTSGYNEQFF.

The rearrangement joins TRBV7-9 to TRBJ2-7, with D possibly being TRBD1 (5 bases). Germline CDR1 reads SEHNR; CDR2 reads FQNEAQ (reference sequence). This CDR3 region has 13 residues. The V gene lost 6 bases and the J gene lost 2 bases, with 11 bases spanning the gap. The CDR3 is CASSKGVAYEQYF. As DNA, the CDR3 is TGTGCCAGCAGTAAAGGGGTAGCCTACGAGCAGTACTTC.

This clone occurred a few times. V usage is TRBV7-8 and J usage is TRBJ1-5; D is uncertain. Germline V gives CDR1 SGHVS, CDR2 FQNEAQ. CDR3 length equals 15 residues. Trimming removed 1 base from V and 3 bases from J, with 10 bases in between. The CDR3 coding sequence is TGTGCCAGCAGCTTAGAAGGACTGCTCAATCAGCCCCAGCATTTT. Amino acids: CASSLEGLLNQPQHF.

V and J are TRBV7-9 and TRBJ1-1, with a tentative D call TRBD1 (6 bases). This CDR3 region has 15 residues. Germline loops: CDR1 SEHNR, CDR2 FQNEAQ (reference sequence). Trimming removed 4 bases at V and 6 bases at J, with 18 bases between. CDR3 DNA sequence: TGTGCCAGCAGCTGGGGGACGCAGGGGACCCCTGAAGCTTTCTTT. Translated: CASSWGTQGTPEAFF.

The gene calls are TRBV14 and TRBJ1-2, with TRBD1 matching over 8 bases. Unmatched junction bases numbered 8, after V lost 4 bases and J lost 4 bases. This CDR3 contains 15 residues. Per germline, CDR1 SGHDN and CDR2 FVKESK. CDR3: CASSRDQGASYGYTF. The CDR3 DNA follows: TGTGCCAGCAGCCGGGATCAGGGGGCAAGCTATGGCTACACCTTC.

This clone was picked up a small number of times. The sample holds other DNA sequences that translate to the same CDR3. The chain recombines TRBV28 with TRBJ2-2; tentatively, D is TRBD2 (5 bases). This CDR3 is built from 15 residues. Trimming removed 2 bases at V and 5 bases at J, with 12 bases between. Germline CDR1 MDHEN, CDR2 SYDVKM. The CDR3: CASSLGPGNTGELFF. The CDR3 DNA reads as TGTGCCAGCAGTTTAGGGCCCGGGAATACCGGGGAGCTGTTTTTT.